The rows below give T cell receptor beta chains drawn from one sample of a study of neoadjuvant nivolumab and ipilimumab in lung cancer. Sequencing was performed with immunoSEQ multiplex PCR; in TCRdb, only in-frame clones are kept and a portion is missing. The table shows 20,000 to 25,000 clones, with under 90% occurring only once. The material was peripheral blood, obtained before neoadjuvant nivolumab, alone or with ipilimumab. The receptors shown here come from an adult with non-small cell lung cancer. Each CDR3 is given with its conserved first and last residue. D genes are given only for firm matches.

TRBV11-3,.,TRBJ2-7,TGTGCCAGCAGTCCCGGGGTCTACGAGCAGTACTTC,CASSPGVYEQYF
TRBV5-5,TRBD2,TRBJ2-7,TGCGCCAGCAGCCAAGAACGGCTAGCGGTATCCGAGCAGTACTTC,CASSQERLAVSEQYF
TRBV7-3,TRBD1,TRBJ1-2,TGTGCCAGCAGCCCGCAACAGGGGTTTGGCTACACCTTC,CASSPQQGFGYTF
TRBV5-5,.,TRBJ2-6,TGCGCCAGCAGCCAAGATCCCAGCTCTGGGGCCAACGTCCTGACTTTC,CASSQDPSSGANVLTF
TRBV19,.,TRBJ1-5,TGTGCCAGTAGTTCCCTTAGGAACTATAATAGCAATCAGCCCCAGCATTTT,CASSSLRNYNSNQPQHF
TRBV7-6,TRBD2,TRBJ2-7,TGTGCCAGCAGCTTAATACGGGGGGGCGGCACCTACGAGCAGTACTTC,CASSLIRGGGTYEQYF
TRBV6-5,.,TRBJ2-7,TGTGCCAGCAGTTCCAAGACAGGACCCTACGAGCAGTACTTC,CASSSKTGPYEQYF
TRBV2,.,TRBJ2-7,TGTGCCAGCAGTGAAACAGGGCTGGGGTACGAGCAGTACTTC,CASSETGLGYEQYF
TRBV5-1,.,TRBJ2-5,TGCGCCAGCAGCTTGGGGGTCGACCGACAAGAGACCCAGTACTTC,CASSLGVDRQETQYF
TRBV9,TRBD1,TRBJ2-2,TGTGCCAGCAGCAGCTTGACAGGGTACACCGGGGAGCTGTTTTTT,CASSSLTGYTGELFF
TRBV7-3,.,TRBJ1-2,TGTGCCAGCAGCCCCACCCAAGGAATCCATGGCTACACCTTC,CASSPTQGIHGYTF
TRBV7-3,.,TRBJ1-2,TGTGCCAGCAGCCCCCTACCGACTTGGGGCTACACCTTC,CASSPLPTWGYTF
TRBV5-1,.,TRBJ1-2,TGCGCCAGCAGCTTCCTGGGAGGGGGTGACTATGGCTACACCTTC,CASSFLGGGDYGYTF
TRBV9,.,TRBJ1-3,TGTGCCAGCAGCGTAGGTCAGAGCTCTGGAAACACCATATATTTT,CASSVGQSSGNTIYF
TRBV2,TRBD2,TRBJ2-1,TGTGCCAGCAGGGGGACTAGCGGGGGTAGAGGAGCCTACAATGAGCAGTTCTTC,CASRGTSGGRGAYNEQFF
TRBV5-4,.,TRBJ2-5,TGTGCCAGCAGCCCGGCGGGTGCGGAGACCCAGTACTTC,CASSPAGAETQYF
TRBV7-8,.,TRBJ1-2,TGTGCCAGCAGCCCCTCGTACAGGGAATTTTCTGGCTACACCTTC,CASSPSYREFSGYTF
TRBV6-4,.,TRBJ2-1,TGTGCCAGCAGTGAAAAAGACTACAATGAGCAGTTCTTC,CASSEKDYNEQFF
TRBV10-3,TRBD1,TRBJ2-2,TGTGCCATTAAAGGACAGGGGGGCACCGGGGAGCTGTTTTTT,CAIKGQGGTGELFF